In this sample, the clone carrying this TCR beta chain turned up many times. Its cognate antigen is unknown. CDR3 size: 15 residues. V lost 6 bases to trimming and J lost 4 bases, with 15 bases between them. Germline V CDR1 and CDR2: MDHEN, SYDVKM. The data derive from a study of regulatory T cells in long-lasting Graves disease. iRepertoire HTBI primers and Arm-PCR of CDR3 regions built TCR beta libraries. TCRdb recomputed calls from the multiplex PCR reads with MiXCR, one row per CDR3 protein. The sample holds hundreds of thousands of distinct CDR3 sequences, approximately 22% seen once. Regarding time point: persistent/refractory GD, antithyroid drugs over 5 years with positive TRAb. Generation of the TCR library employed RNA extracted from PBMCs. General study results and limits: Persistent disease favored TRBV28, TRBJ1-2 and TRBJ2-5. Less diverse TCR repertoires were seen in persistent Graves' patients than in newly diagnosed ones. A greater number of public clonotypes (approximately 2,500) was shared by persistent patients than by new patients (about 890).

This sequence was found in a female donor with Graves disease. The J gene is TRBJ2-2, the V gene TRBV28; weak D call: TRBD2 (6 bases). This sample comprised peripheral blood mononuclear cells (PBMCs), obtained when the disease was refractory, from a patient treated with antithyroid drugs. The CDR3 nucleotides are TGTGCCAGCAGCACTCGCGGGGAGGTCACCGGGGAGCTGTTTTTT. This translates into CASSTRGEVTGELFF.